These T cell receptor beta chains were read from a single sample in a study of T cell changes during pregnancy in multiple sclerosis. Profiled with immunoSEQ multiplex PCR; TCRdb holds only in-frame clones, not every one. In the table there are roughly 52,000 clones, more than 80% of which are singletons. The sequences come from CD4+ T cells from peripheral blood mononuclear cells, collected in the first trimester of pregnancy. All receptors come from a female donor with multiple sclerosis, enrolled in a pregnancy study. Both conserved end residues are part of each CDR3. A D gene is named only where the DNA matches it firmly. Some rows have no size entry. The others give once, few or many, or a class for an expanded clone.

clone size | J gene | V gene | D gene | CDR3 protein | CDR3 DNA
- | TRBJ2-2 | TRBV27 | TRBD1 | CASSLSKSGGPGELFF | TGTGCCAGCAGTTTATCGAAGTCAGGGGGCCCCGGGGAGCTGTTTTTT
- | TRBJ1-2 | TRBV5-4 | TRBD1 | CASSPIRQGGNYGYTF | TGTGCCAGCAGCCCTATCAGACAGGGGGGAAACTATGGCTACACCTTC
- | TRBJ2-2 | TRBV4-2 | - | CASSERTGELFF | TGTGCCAGCAGCGAGCGAACCGGGGAGCTGTTTTTT
- | TRBJ2-3 | TRBV14 | - | CASRRSTDTQYF | TGTGCCAGCAGGAGGAGCACAGATACGCAGTATTTT
- | TRBJ1-1 | TRBV28 | - | CATLGRGAAGNTEAFF | TGTGCCACCTTAGGGAGGGGGGCGGCGGGGAACACTGAAGCTTTCTTT
- | TRBJ2-7 | TRBV27 | - | CASSVSGLYEQYF | TGTGCCAGCAGCGTCTCAGGACTGTACGAGCAGTACTTC
once | TRBJ1-2 | TRBV4-3 | - | CASSQGGTSYTF | TGCGCCAGCAGCCAAGGGGGGACAAGCTACACCTTC
- | TRBJ2-2 | TRBV9 | TRBD1 | CASSEGQGNTGELFF | TGTGCCAGCAGCGAGGGACAGGGAAACACCGGGGAGCTGTTTTTT
- | TRBJ2-7 | TRBV7-8 | TRBD2 | CASSFHRRSGGRFRYEQYF | TGTGCCAGCAGCTTCCACCGACGCTCGGGCGGGAGGTTCCGTTACGAGCAGTACTTC
- | TRBJ1-2 | TRBV11-2 | - | CASSSQVNYGYTF | TGTGCCAGCAGCTCTCAGGTTAACTATGGCTACACCTTC
- | TRBJ1-1 | TRBV10-3 | - | CAITGVLNTEAFF | TGTGCCATCACCGGGGTCCTCAACACTGAAGCTTTCTTT
once | TRBJ1-5 | TRBV5-1 | TRBD1 | CASSWGQGGQPQHF | TGCGCCAGCAGCTGGGGACAGGGGGGTCAGCCCCAGCATTTT
- | TRBJ1-1 | TRBV18 | TRBD1 | CASSPATGGNEAFF | TGTGCCAGCTCACCTGCGACAGGGGGCAACGAAGCTTTCTTT
- | TRBJ2-1 | TRBV5-6 | - | CASSLGGQSSYNEQFF | TGTGCCAGCAGCCTGGGGGGACAAAGCTCCTACAATGAGCAGTTCTTC
- | TRBJ1-6 | TRBV28 | - | CASSPSGEGLNSPLHF | TGTGCCAGCAGCCCGTCCGGAGAGGGACTTAATTCACCCCTCCACTTT
- | TRBJ2-2 | TRBV30 | TRBD2 | CAWRRGGVTGELFF | TGTGCCTGGAGGCGTGGGGGGGTTACCGGGGAGCTGTTTTTT
- | TRBJ1-5 | TRBV19 | TRBD1 | CASNVDREGGQPQHF | TGTGCCAGTAATGTGGACAGGGAGGGTGGTCAGCCCCAGCATTTT
- | TRBJ2-7 | TRBV5-1 | TRBD2 | CASSSGLAIYEQYF | TGCGCCAGCAGCTCGGGACTAGCAATCTACGAGCAGTACTTC
- | TRBJ2-2 | TRBV7-3 | - | CASSAGTGTGELFF | TGTGCCAGCAGCGCGGGGACCGGCACCGGGGAGCTGTTTTTT
once | TRBJ2-5 | TRBV7-9 | TRBD2 | CASSLSRLAEETQYF | TGTGCCAGCAGCTTATCTCGGCTAGCGGAAGAGACCCAGTACTTC
- | TRBJ2-3 | TRBV19 | TRBD2 | CASSPLTSGGAGGTDTQYF | TGTGCCAGTAGTCCTTTGACTAGCGGGGGGGCAGGAGGCACAGATACGCAGTATTTT
- | TRBJ1-3 | TRBV18 | TRBD1 | CASSPRGQQITGNTIYF | TGTGCCAGCTCACCAAGGGGACAGCAGATTACTGGAAACACCATATATTTT
- | TRBJ2-3 | TRBV9 | TRBD2 | CASSVLAGRGTDTQYF | TGTGCCAGCAGCGTACTAGCGGGGAGGGGCACAGATACGCAGTATTTT
- | TRBJ1-1 | TRBV4-1 | - | CASSQGAGYRAFF | TGCGCCAGCAGCCAAGGAGCAGGGTACCGAGCTTTCTTT
- | TRBJ2-7 | TRBV19 | TRBD2 | CASSTRSGTSGGRSYEQYF | TGTGCCAGTAGTACCCGATCCGGGACTAGCGGGGGCCGCTCCTACGAGCAGTACTTC
- | TRBJ2-4 | TRBV28 | TRBD2 | CASRELAGGSKGDIQYF | TGTGCCAGCAGGGAGCTAGCGGGGGGTTCCAAGGGGGACATTCAGTACTTC
- | TRBJ2-2 | TRBV5-8 | TRBD2 | CASRPTSGGTGELFF | TGTGCCAGCCGCCCCACTAGCGGAGGAACCGGGGAGCTGTTTTTT